These 9 T cell receptor beta chains were sequenced from one sample in a study of T cell changes during pregnancy in multiple sclerosis (dated by TCRdb to about 2019). Library creation used the immunoSEQ multiplex PCR assay. TCRdb retrieved this table from immuneACCESS and kept in-frame rearrangements only. Not all clones are present; in checked studies, unresolved V genes account for under half, and no reason is known for the remainder. The sample contains roughly 100,000 clones, less than 95% of them found a single time. The ten biggest clones cover about 0.75% of the sample. Source: peripheral blood, taken in the second trimester of pregnancy. Source of these receptors: a female donor in good health, enrolled as a control in a pregnancy study.

The rearrangement uses TRBV27 and TRBJ1-2; a possible D gene is TRBD1 (5 bases). V lost 0 bases and J 8 bases, leaving 10 bases between the germline ends. The V gene's germline CDR1 is MNHEY and CDR2 SMNVEV (reference sequence). The CDR3 has 13 residues. This chain's CDR3 is CASSLSGRAGYTF. The CDR3 DNA sequence: TGTGCCAGCAGTTTATCGGGCAGGGCGGGCTACACCTTC.

The chain recombines TRBV6-1 with TRBJ1-5; D is perhaps TRBD1 (6 bases). This CDR3 is built from 13 residues. V lost 6 bases, J lost 15 bases, and 21 bases lay in between. The germline gives CDR1 MNHNS, CDR2 SASEGT. The CDR3 is CASSDTLDSVVHF. In DNA, the CDR3 is TGTGCCAGCAGCGATACCTTGGACAGCGTTGTGCATTTT.

This chain links TRBV4-1 with TRBJ2-3; TRBD2 aligns across 10 bases. V shed 3 bases and J 2 bases; nucleotides not matched to a gene: 8. CDR3 length: 17 amino acids. The V gene's germline CDR1 is MGHRA and CDR2 YSYEKL. The CDR3 region has the DNA TGCGCCAGCAGCCAGGCCATAGCGGGGGGAACCACAGATACGCAGTATTTT. Protein sequence: CASSQAIAGGTTDTQYF.

This chain joins TRBV5-4 and TRBJ2-7; TRBD2 aligns across 9 bases. With V trimmed by 0 bases and J by 5 bases, 9 bases remained unmatched. This CDR3 is built from 16 residues. CDR1 is SGHNT and CDR2 is YYREEE in the germline V gene (reference sequence). This chain's CDR3 is CASSLGGSGRFDEQYF. The CDR3 DNA follows: TGTGCCAGCAGCTTGGGGGGGAGCGGGAGGTTTGACGAGCAGTACTTC.

The chain employs TRBV28 and TRBJ1-2; D might be TRBD1 (5 bases). Germline V CDR1 and CDR2: MDHEN, SYDVKM. Trimming left V 7 bases short and J 4 bases short, with 25 bases between. The CDR3 runs 17 residues. This chain's CDR3 is CASTLTGLSKGVYGYTF. As DNA, the CDR3 is TGTGCCAGCACCCTAACGGGACTCTCTAAGGGAGTCTATGGCTACACCTTC.

The J gene is TRBJ1-1, the V gene TRBV6-6, with TRBD1 matching over 9 bases. The germline gives CDR1 MNHNY, CDR2 SVGAGI (reference sequence). This CDR3 has 16 residues. The V and J ends lost 2 bases and 6 bases, in that order; junction bases with no gene match: 10. The CDR3 loop reads CASSYTQTGGRAEAFF. The CDR3 DNA reads as TGTGCCAGCAGTTACACCCAGACAGGGGGGAGGGCTGAAGCTTTCTTT.

This chain joins TRBV27 and TRBJ2-4; TRBD1 might be the D (6 bases). The CDR3 runs 14 residues. Germline CDR1 is MNHEY and CDR2 is SMNVEV (reference sequence). The germline V and J ends were trimmed by 6 bases and 4 bases, with 13 bases remaining between them. CDR3 in amino acids: CASSSGTKKNIQYF. The CDR3 DNA reads as TGTGCCAGCAGCTCCGGGACAAAGAAAAACATTCAGTACTTC.

V and J are TRBV13 and TRBJ2-7, with unresolved D. The CDR3 sequence is 14 residues long. Per the germline V gene, CDR1 is PRHDT and CDR2 is FYEKMQ (reference sequence). V was clipped by 5 bases and J by 0 bases, with 11 bases between them. The CDR3 region has the DNA TGTGCCAGCAGCCCCGCCGGGTTCTCCTACGAGCAGTACTTC. It codes for CASSPAGFSYEQYF.

Notes on this clone: The junction and the germline gene differ at one end; a read error may be behind it. The rearrangement links TRBV28 to TRBJ1-5; D call uncertain. This CDR3 has 15 residues. The germline V gene encodes CDR1 MDHEN and CDR2 SYDVKM. The CDR3 sequence: CASSPDGRSDQPQHF. In nucleotides, the CDR3 is TGTGCCAGCAGTCCGGACGGACGTAGCGATCAGCCCCAGCATTTT.